The text below deals with one TCR beta chain. Its antigen is unknown. The data are from a study of OX40 agonist ivuxolimab in advanced cancers. Study-wide context: At around 81% male, the cohort had a mean age of around 56 years, ranging from about 23 to 80. Overall study findings and caveats: With doses of 0.1 to 3.0 mg/kg, CD4+ and CD8+ blood T cells had undergone clonal expansion by week 6.

Assay: immunoSEQ multiplex PCR; the TCRdb copy retains only in-frame clones and omits some. The sample holds around 68,000 clones, roughly 88% seen once. Peripheral blood came from all dose cohorts at three timepoints. CDR3 length: 15 amino acids. The germline V gene encodes CDR1 GTSNPN and CDR2 SVGIG (reference sequence). V was cut by 4 bases and J by 2 bases, with 15 bases left in between. This chain connects TRBV30 to TRBJ2-1; D tentatively fits TRBD1 or TRBD2 (5 bases each). Here the sequenced sample was CD4+ or CD8+ T cells sorted from blood, taken in a trial of the OX40 agonist ivuxolimab. The clonotype was recovered from an adult with an advanced solid tumor such as melanoma, head and neck, liver or kidney cancer. CDR3 in DNA: TGTGCCTGGAACCGGGGCAGGGTGACCTACAATGAGCAGTTCTTC. Translated, it gives CAWNRGRVTYNEQFF.